This TCR beta chain was captured in a study of T cells in localized non-small cell lung cancer. This clone was detected a few times. Its antigen remains unidentified. TCRdb keeps only in-frame clones here, not all; method: immunoSEQ multiplex PCR. This sample has about 33,000 clones; 80% occur once, and the top ten carry more than 15%. Findings of the study overall: Adjacent lung exhibited a median of approximately 59 among the 100 most abundant tumor clones. In the blood, greater T cell density corresponded to longer overall survival. T cell clonality was highest in uninvolved adjacent lung, above tumor.

The CDR3 consists of 14 residues. V dropped 1 base and J dropped 4 bases, with 10 bases sitting between them. Germline V lookup: CDR1 MGHRA, CDR2 YSYEKL. The TCR comes from a male donor at least 60 years old with stage III squamous cell lung carcinoma. The chain couples TRBV4-1 to TRBJ1-2; the D gene is possibly TRBD1 (6 bases). Material: peripheral blood, obtained before any cancer treatment. In nucleotides, the CDR3 is TGCGCCAGCAGCCAAGCGCAGGGGCCCTATGGCTACACCTTC. It encodes CASSQAQGPYGYTF.